This is a list of T cell receptor beta chains from one sample in a study of T-cell reconstitution after alpha-beta-depleted transplantation in children. A single record per CDR3 protein comes from TCRdb applying MiXCR to the PCR reads. The table records fewer than 250,000 distinct CDR3 sequences, around a sixth of them present only once. The sequences come from PBMCs, mostly from graft donor cells, collected 360 days after TCRalphabeta/CD19-depleted stem cell transplant. Every receptor here comes from a male patient aged 2-9 years who had a stem cell transplant for acute lymphoblastic leukemia, so the T cells may come from the graft donor. Both conserved end residues are part of each CDR3. A D gene is named only where the DNA matches it firmly. Only some rows state a clone size, as once, few, many or a class for expanded clones.

clone size | J gene | D gene | V gene | CDR3 length | CDR3 DNA | CDR3 protein
NA | TRBJ1-1 | NA | TRBV27 | 13 | TGTGCCAGCAGTTCGCCGGGGAACACTGAAGCTTTCTTT | CASSSPGNTEAFF
few | TRBJ2-7 | NA | TRBV21-1 | 16 | TGTGCCAGCAGCAAAGAAAAGTCCGCCAACTCCTACGAGCAGTACTTC | CASSKEKSANSYEQYF
few | TRBJ2-2 | TRBD1 | TRBV5-1 | 15 | TGCGCCAGCAGCTCTCGGGACAGGGCCACCGGGGAGCTGTTTTTT | CASSSRDRATGELFF
few | TRBJ2-3 | NA | TRBV10-3 | 14 | TGTGCCATCAGTGAGCCGCAGGTCGCAGATACGCAGTATTTT | CAISEPQVADTQYF
NA | TRBJ2-7 | TRBD1 | TRBV11-2 | 19 | TGTGCCAGCAGCCAGACTCCTAATGCCGGGACAGGGTATCCCTACGAGCAGTACTTC | CASSQTPNAGTGYPYEQYF
NA | TRBJ2-1 | TRBD2 | TRBV19 | 14 | TGTGCCAGTTCTAGCGGGGGGGCGGTCAATGAGCAGTTCTTC | CASSSGGAVNEQFF
few | TRBJ2-1 | NA | TRBV28 | 11 | TGTGCCAGCGGGGTGGTTCGCATGCAGTTCTTC | CASGVVRMQFF
NA | TRBJ2-7 | NA | TRBV6-1 | 13 | TGTGCCATCGGACCGGCTGGTTCCTACGAGCAGTACTTC | CAIGPAGSYEQYF
many | TRBJ1-3 | NA | TRBV29-1 | 15 | TGCAGCGTTGCCTCCCGCCAGGGCTCTGGAAACACCATATATTTT | CSVASRQGSGNTIYF
few | TRBJ1-1 | NA | TRBV5-1 | 15 | TGCGCCAGCAGCTTGGATCTTGGGATCTACACTGAAGCTTTCTTT | CASSLDLGIYTEAFF
NA | TRBJ1-1 | NA | TRBV12-3/TRBV12-4 | 14 | TGTGCCAGCAGTTTTGCGCATTCGAACACTGAAGCTTTCTTT | CASSFAHSNTEAFF
few | TRBJ1-1 | NA | TRBV20-1 | 14 | TGCAGTGCTAGAGTCCGGACAGCGAACACTGAAGCTTTCTTT | CSARVRTANTEAFF
NA | TRBJ2-7 | NA | TRBV12-3/TRBV12-4 | 15 | TGTGCCCTCTGTTCGAACACAGAACAGCCCTACGAGCAGTACTTC | CALCSNTEQPYEQYF
NA | TRBJ1-1 | NA | TRBV27 | 14 | TGTGCCAGCAGTTCCTATACACATAACACTGAAGCTTTCTTT | CASSSYTHNTEAFF
NA | TRBJ1-2 | TRBD1 | TRBV5-1 | 15 | TGCGCCAGCAGCCCTGACAGGGAGAAGGACTATGGCTACACCTTC | CASSPDREKDYGYTF
NA | TRBJ2-7 | NA | TRBV4-2 | 16 | TGTGCCAGCAGCCAAGATTTGGCTAGCGTTCTCGACGAGCAGTACTTC | CASSQDLASVLDEQYF
NA | TRBJ2-3 | TRBD2 | TRBV7-3 | 15 | TGTGCCAGCAGCCAAGGGACTACGTTTGCAGATACGCAGTATTTT | CASSQGTTFADTQYF
few | TRBJ1-2 | NA | TRBV27 | 11 | TGTGCCAGCGGAATAGGGGGTGGCTACACCTTC | CASGIGGGYTF
NA | TRBJ2-5 | NA | TRBV10-3 | 11 | TGTGCCATCAGTGAATCGAAGACCCAGTACTTC | CAISESKTQYF
NA | TRBJ2-7 | NA | TRBV4-2 | 13 | TGTGCCAGCAGCCACTACCTACCCTACGAGCAGTACTTC | CASSHYLPYEQYF
NA | TRBJ2-7 | NA | TRBV5-1 | 15 | TGCGCCAGCAGCTTGGTGGCAGGGACCACCTACGAGCAGTACTTC | CASSLVAGTTYEQYF
NA | TRBJ1-1 | TRBD1 | TRBV6-4 | 14 | TGTGCCAGCAGTGGGACAGGGATGAACACTGAAGCTTTCTTT | CASSGTGMNTEAFF
few | TRBJ2-6 | TRBD1 | TRBV2 | 16 | TGTGCCAGCACAGGGACAGGGGTCGCTGGGGCCAACGTCCTGACTTTC | CASTGTGVAGANVLTF
few | TRBJ2-7 | TRBD1 | TRBV12-3/TRBV12-4 | 15 | TGTGCCAGCAGCCGCGGACAGGGTACTATTTACGAGCAGTACTTC | CASSRGQGTIYEQYF
NA | TRBJ2-1 | TRBD1 | TRBV24-1 | 13 | TGTGCCACCGCGATGGACAGGGGCTATGAGCAGTTCTTC | CATAMDRGYEQFF
NA | TRBJ2-2 | NA | TRBV29-1 | 14 | TGCAGCGTTGCGGGACAACTTAACACCGGGGAGCTGTTTTTT | CSVAGQLNTGELFF
NA | TRBJ1-4 | TRBD1 | TRBV6-1 | 16 | TGTGCCAGCCGGACCGATGACAGGGGCACTAATGAAAAACTGTTTTTT | CASRTDDRGTNEKLFF
many | TRBJ2-7 | NA | TRBV3-1 | 15 | TGTGCCAGCAGCTTTCATACCCTTGCCTCCTACGAGCAGTACTTC | CASSFHTLASYEQYF
NA | TRBJ2-2 | NA | TRBV7-9 | 16 | TGTGCGAGCAGAGAGACAAGCGGGCATCGGACCGGGGAGCTGTTTTTT | CASRETSGHRTGELFF
NA | TRBJ2-1 | NA | TRBV6-2/TRBV6-3 | 12 | TGTGCCAACAGTACCCAACAATATGAGCAGTTCTTC | CANSTQQYEQFF
few | TRBJ2-4 | NA | TRBV10-3 | 13 | TGTGCCATCAGTGATCCCCGACAGAACATTCAGTACTTC | CAISDPRQNIQYF
NA | TRBJ1-4 | NA | TRBV20-1 | 12 | TGCAGTGCTAGGCCCCCAGGGAAGAAACTGTTTTTT | CSARPPGKKLFF
few | TRBJ2-7 | TRBD1 | TRBV4-1 | 16 | TGCGCCAGCAGCCAAGATCTCGGACAGGGCCAATACGAGCAGTACTTC | CASSQDLGQGQYEQYF
NA | TRBJ2-7 | TRBD2 | TRBV12-3/TRBV12-4 | 14 | TGTGCCAGCAGTCCACTAGCGAGCTCCTACGAGCAGTACTTC | CASSPLASSYEQYF
few | TRBJ1-5 | NA | TRBV4-2 | 16 | TGTGCCAGCAGCCTAACCCGGGGGGATAGCAATCAGCCCCAGCATTTT | CASSLTRGDSNQPQHF
NA | TRBJ1-2 | TRBD1 | TRBV7-7 | 16 | TGTGCCAGCAGCATGGTTACAGGGGGCAGTTACTATGGCTACACCTTC | CASSMVTGGSYYGYTF
NA | TRBJ2-3 | TRBD1 | TRBV24-1 | 14 | TGTGCCACCAGTACAGGGGGATACTCAGATACGCAGTATTTT | CATSTGGYSDTQYF
many | TRBJ1-2 | NA | TRBV5-5 | 15 | TGTGCCAGCAGCTCGACAGCAAAAATTGACTATGGCTACACCTTC | CASSSTAKIDYGYTF
few | TRBJ1-4 | TRBD1 | TRBV7-9 | 14 | TGTGCCAGCAGGAATCAGGGGGTATATGAAAAACTGTTTTTT | CASRNQGVYEKLFF
few | TRBJ2-5 | TRBD2 | TRBV5-1 | 16 | TGCGCCAGCAGCGGGGGACTAGCGGGGACCAGGGAGACCGAGTACTTC | CASSGGLAGTRETEYF
NA | TRBJ1-6 | NA | TRBV25-1 | 15 | TGTGCCAGCAGAGGTATACAGGGCCATAATTCACCCCTCCACTTT | CASRGIQGHNSPLHF
NA | TRBJ2-1 | TRBD2 | TRBV15 | 16 | TGTGCCACCAGCGGGGACCTTAGCGGGGGGTTCAATGAGCAGTTCTTC | CATSGDLSGGFNEQFF
few | TRBJ1-4 | NA | TRBV7-9 | 14 | TGTGCCAGCAGCTTAACTAGTTTCGATGAAAAACTGTTTTTT | CASSLTSFDEKLFF
few | TRBJ2-1 | TRBD2 | TRBV28 | 15 | TGTGCCAGCAGTACCCAAGCGGGGGGATACAATGAGCAGTTCTTC | CASSTQAGGYNEQFF
many | TRBJ1-1 | NA | TRBV5-1 | 14 | TGCGCCAGCAGCTTTGGACAGTTGAACACTGAAGCTTTCTTT | CASSFGQLNTEAFF
many | TRBJ1-1 | NA | TRBV27 | 14 | TGTGCCAGCAGTCACCGAACAGTTCACACTGAAGCTTTCTTT | CASSHRTVHTEAFF
NA | TRBJ2-1 | TRBD2 | TRBV12-3/TRBV12-4 | 16 | TGTGCCAGCAGTCCTCCTAGCGGGGCTGCGAGGAATGAGCAGTTCTTC | CASSPPSGAARNEQFF
NA | TRBJ2-3 | TRBD2 | TRBV5-1 | 17 | TGCGCCAGCAGCTTCTCTTATCGGGGGGACCCCACAGATACGCAGTATTTT | CASSFSYRGDPTDTQYF
NA | TRBJ2-5 | NA | TRBV7-2 | 13 | TGTGCCAGCAGCTTAGGGGACCCAGCTACCCAGTACTTC | CASSLGDPATQYF